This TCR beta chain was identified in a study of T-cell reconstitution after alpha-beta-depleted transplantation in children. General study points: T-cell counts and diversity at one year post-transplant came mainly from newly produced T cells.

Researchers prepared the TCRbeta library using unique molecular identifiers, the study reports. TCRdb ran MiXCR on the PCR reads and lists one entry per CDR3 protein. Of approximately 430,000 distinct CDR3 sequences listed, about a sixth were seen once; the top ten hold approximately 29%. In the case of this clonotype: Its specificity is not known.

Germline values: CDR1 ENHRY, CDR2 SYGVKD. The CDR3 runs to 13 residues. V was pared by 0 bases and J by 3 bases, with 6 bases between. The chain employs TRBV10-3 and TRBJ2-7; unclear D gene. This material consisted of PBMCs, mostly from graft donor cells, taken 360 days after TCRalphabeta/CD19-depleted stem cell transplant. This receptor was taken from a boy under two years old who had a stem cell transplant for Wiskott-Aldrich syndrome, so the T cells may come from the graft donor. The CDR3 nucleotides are TGTGCCATCAGTGAGTCGACTGGCTACGAGCAGTACTTC. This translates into CAISESTGYEQYF.